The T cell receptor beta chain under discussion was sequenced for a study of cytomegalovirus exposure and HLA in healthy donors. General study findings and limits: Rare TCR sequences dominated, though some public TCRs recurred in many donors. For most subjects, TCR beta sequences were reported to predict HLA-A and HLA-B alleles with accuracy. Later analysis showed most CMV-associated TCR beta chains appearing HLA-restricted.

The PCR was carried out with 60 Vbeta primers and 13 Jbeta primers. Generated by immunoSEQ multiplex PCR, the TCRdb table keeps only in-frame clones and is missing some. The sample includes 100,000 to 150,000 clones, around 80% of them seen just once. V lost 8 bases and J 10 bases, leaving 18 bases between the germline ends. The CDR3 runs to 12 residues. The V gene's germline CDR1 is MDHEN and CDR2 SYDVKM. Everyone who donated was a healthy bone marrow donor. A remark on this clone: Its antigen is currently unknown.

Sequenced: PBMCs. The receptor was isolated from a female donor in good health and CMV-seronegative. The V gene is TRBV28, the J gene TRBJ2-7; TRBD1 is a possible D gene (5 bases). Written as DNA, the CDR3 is TGTGCCAGCGGGGCCATAATAGGGTTTCAGTACTTC. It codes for CASGAIIGFQYF.